The 24 T cell receptor beta chains below come from one sample, sequenced in a study of blood T cell repertoires in COVID-19. This table comes from immunoSEQ multiplex PCR, and its TCRdb copy is limited to in-frame clones, with some not included. The repertoire holds about 220,000 clones, with 82% as singletons. The material sequenced was peripheral blood. Receptors originate from an elderly woman with acute or convalescent COVID-19.

The J gene is TRBJ1-2, the V gene TRBV3-1 (or the pseudogene TRBV3-2); D uncertain. Germline lookup yields CDR1 LGHDT and CDR2 YNNKEL (reference sequence). Trimming removed 4 bases at V and 7 bases at J, with 16 bases between. The CDR3 spans 14 residues. This CDR3 reads CASSREIGVSGYTF. CDR3 in DNA: TGTGCCAGCAGCCGAGAAATCGGGGTCTCTGGCTACACCTTC.

The chain is built from TRBV7-9 and TRBJ2-1; the match to TRBD1 covers 8 bases. The CDR3 consists of 17 residues. Germline CDR1 reads SEHNR; CDR2 reads FQNEAQ (reference sequence). The J segment lost 4 bases and the V segment lost 5 bases, leaving 13 bases of the junction unmatched. CDR3 amino acids: CASSPAPDRGFYNEQFF. The CDR3 nucleotides read TGTGCCAGCAGCCCCGCGCCCGACAGGGGTTTTTACAATGAGCAGTTCTTC.

The chain is built from TRBV5-1 and TRBJ2-1, with 10 positions matching TRBD1. The germline V gene has CDR1 SGHRS and CDR2 YFSETQ. The CDR3 has 15 residues. The V segment lost 4 bases and the J segment 5 bases; nucleotides outside the gene matches: 6. The CDR3 sequence: CASSPPGQGHNEQFF. For the CDR3, the DNA is TGCGCCAGCAGCCCACCGGGACAGGGGCACAATGAGCAGTTCTTC.

The chain has TRBV2 and TRBJ1-4; the match to TRBD1 covers 11 bases. V gave up 7 bases and J gave up 10 bases; unmatched junction bases: 8. This CDR3 contains 14 residues. Germline V gene data show CDR1 as SNHLY and CDR2 as FYNNEI. The CDR3 DNA reads as TGTGCCAGCACCTCCGGGACAGGGGGTCGAAAACTGTTTTTT. Amino acid sequence: CASTSGTGGRKLFF. The full variable domain, with the rest looked up from reference TRBV2 and TRBJ1-4, is EPEVTQTPSHQVTQMGQEVILRCVPISNHLYFYWYRQILGQKVEFLVSFYNNEISEKSEIFDDQFSVERPDGSNFTLKIRSTKLEDSAMYFCASTSGTGGRKLFFGSGTQLSVL.

The chain employs TRBV7-9 and TRBJ2-1; a weak D match, TRBD2 (5 bases). The CDR3 extends over 14 amino acids. Germline V gene sequence: CDR1 SEHNR, CDR2 FQNEAQ (reference sequence). V was cut by 0 bases and J by 7 bases, with 10 bases left in between. For the CDR3, the DNA is TGTGCCAGCAGCTTAGCGCGGGCTGGAAATGAGCAGTTCTTC. This encodes CASSLARAGNEQFF.

V usage is TRBV11-2 and J usage is TRBJ1-4, with 9 positions matching TRBD1. Germline trimming cut 3 bases from V and 5 bases from J; bases unmatched to any gene: 4. The CDR3 spans 15 residues. Germline V CDR1 and CDR2: SGHAT, FQNNGV. The CDR3 sequence is CASSFNRGRNEKLFF. In DNA, the CDR3 is TGTGCCAGCAGCTTTAACAGGGGGCGGAATGAAAAACTGTTTTTT. Drawing the rest from reference TRBV11-2 and TRBJ1-4, the complete variable domain is EAGVAQSPRYKIIEKRQSVAFWCNPISGHATLYWYQQILGQGPKLLIQFQNNGVVDDSQLPKDRFSAERLKGVDSTLKIQPAKLEDSAVYLCASSFNRGRNEKLFFGSGTQLSVL.

The chain uses TRBV30 and TRBJ2-3; the D gene is possibly TRBD2 (5 bases). V dropped 5 bases and J dropped 0 bases, with 9 bases sitting between them. In germline, CDR1 is GTSNPN, CDR2 SVGIG (reference sequence). The CDR3 totals 13 residues. The CDR3 DNA sequence: TGTGCCTGGGGACTCGCAAGCACAGATACGCAGTATTTT. Encoded protein: CAWGLASTDTQYF.

This sequence joins TRBV7-9 and TRBJ1-3, with 7 bases fitting TRBD1. The ends lost 3 bases at V and 4 bases at J; junction bases unmatched: 3. CDR3 size: 14 residues. Germline lookup yields CDR1 SEHNR and CDR2 FQNEAQ (reference sequence). DNA of the CDR3: TGTGCCAGCAGCTTGAGGGGGCCCGGAAACACCATATATTTT. Residues: CASSLRGPGNTIYF.

The chain carries TRBV25-1 and TRBJ1-2; 9 nucleotides agree with TRBD1. The CDR3 totals 14 residues. In germline, CDR1 is MGHDK, CDR2 SYGVNS. J was trimmed by 4 bases and V by 4 bases; bases with no gene match: 4. The CDR3 coding sequence is TGTGCCAGCAGTGGACAGGACAGGGGCTATGGCTACACCTTC. Residues: CASSGQDRGYGYTF.

This sequence joins TRBV5-1 and TRBJ2-1; 7 nucleotides match TRBD2. J was trimmed by 6 bases and V by 0 bases; bases with no gene match: 9. The CDR3 has 16 amino acids. Germline V gene sequence: CDR1 SGHRS, CDR2 YFSETQ. The CDR3 sequence: CASSLGGTTSSNEQFF. The CDR3 DNA follows: TGCGCCAGCAGCTTGGGGGGGACTACCTCATCCAATGAGCAGTTCTTC.

The chain employs TRBV11-3 and TRBJ1-2; 7 bases map to TRBD1. J was trimmed by 0 bases and V by 5 bases; bases with no gene match: 6. Per the germline V gene, CDR1 is SGHNT and CDR2 is YENEEA. The CDR3 loop spans 15 amino acids. The CDR3 DNA reads as TGTGCCAGCAGCCAAGGGACAGCAGCTAACTATGGCTACACCTTC. Translation: CASSQGTAANYGYTF. Full variable domain (remainder filled in from reference TRBV11-3 and TRBJ1-2): EAGVVQSPRYKIIEKKQPVAFWCNPISGHNTLYWYLQNLGQGPELLIRYENEEAVDDSQLPKDRFSAERLKGVDSTLKIQPAELGDSAVYLCASSQGTAANYGYTFGSGTRLTVV.

This sequence joins TRBV11-2 and TRBJ2-3; weak D call: TRBD2 (6 bases). This CDR3 is built from 11 residues. With 5 bases removed from V and 12 bases from J, the gap between germline ends came to 12 bases. In germline, CDR1 is SGHAT, CDR2 FQNNGV. The CDR3 here is CASSRLVSQYF. The CDR3 nucleotides read TGTGCCAGCAGCCGACTAGTTTCTCAGTATTTT.

The rearrangement links TRBV7-3 to TRBJ2-1; D possibly corresponds to TRBD2 (5 bases). Germline CDR1 is SGHTA and CDR2 is FQGTGA. The CDR3 consists of 14 residues. Trimming removed 8 bases from V and 5 bases from J, with 16 bases in between. The CDR3 loop reads CASRRTPAHNEQFF. CDR3 nucleotides: TGTGCCAGCCGGAGGACGCCTGCCCACAATGAGCAGTTCTTC.

Here the CDR3 DNA reads TGTGCCAGCTCACCCGCTCGGGGGGGCGCCCATACGCAGTATTTT. It specifies CASSPARGGAHTQYF. V and J are TRBV18 and TRBJ2-3; 8 nucleotides match TRBD2. Per germline, CDR1 KGHSH and CDR2 LQKENI. After removal of 3 bases from V and 7 bases from J, the junction contained 9 bases not matched to a gene. This CDR3 contains 15 residues.

The J gene is TRBJ2-1, the V gene TRBV3-1 (or the pseudogene TRBV3-2); TRBD2 is a possible D gene (5 bases). Between the trimmed V and J ends, which lost 1 base and 11 bases, there was a span of 9 bases. This CDR3 has 12 residues. Per the germline V gene, CDR1 is LGHDT and CDR2 is YNNKEL (reference sequence). CDR3 in amino acids: CASSQVERKQFF. The CDR3 DNA is TGTGCCAGCAGCCAAGTAGAGCGGAAGCAGTTCTTC.

V and J are TRBV19 and TRBJ1-2, with 8 bases fitting TRBD1. This CDR3 comprises 15 residues. From germline, CDR1 is LNHDA and CDR2 SQIVND (reference sequence). The V and J ends lost 7 bases and 4 bases, in that order; junction bases with no gene match: 11. This CDR3 reads CASTLPGQALYGYTF. DNA of the CDR3: TGTGCCAGTACCCTCCCGGGACAGGCTCTCTATGGCTACACCTTC.

This clone appeared once. This specimen includes other DNA sequences encoding the same CDR3. The chain employs TRBV28 and TRBJ1-4; D is perhaps TRBD1 (5 bases). Germline values: CDR1 MDHEN, CDR2 SYDVKM. V shed 8 bases and J shed 5 bases, with 12 bases lying between them. The CDR3 is 13 amino acids. CDR3 in DNA: TGTGCCAGCGGTAGGGACTCAAATGAAAAACTGTTTTTT. Translated: CASGRDSNEKLFF.

The gene calls are TRBV24-1 and TRBJ2-5, with 8 bases identical to TRBD1. Germline V lookup: CDR1 KGHDR, CDR2 SFDVKD. V was pared by 9 bases and J by 3 bases, with 2 bases of the junction left unmatched. CDR3 length: 12 residues. The CDR3 bases are TGTGCCACCGCGGACAGGGAAGAGACCCAGTACTTC. This codes for CATADREETQYF.

This clone was seen more than once but under ten times. The V gene is TRBV7-9, the J gene TRBJ1-2; D gene ambiguous. The CDR3 has 12 amino acids. Germline values: CDR1 SEHNR, CDR2 FQNEAQ (reference sequence). V was trimmed by 5 bases and J by 7 bases, leaving 11 bases between them. CDR3 in amino acids: CASSTLRGGYTF. The CDR3 DNA follows: TGTGCCAGCAGCACCCTCCGAGGTGGCTACACCTTC.

This chain joins TRBV4-1 and TRBJ2-5; a possible D gene is TRBD2 (6 bases). Germline CDR1 MGHRA, CDR2 YSYEKL. The CDR3 has 16 residues. Deletions cut 0 bases from V and 7 bases from J, with 18 bases between. The CDR3 region has the DNA TGCGCCAGCAGCCAAGATTCGTCTACGGGACTCGGGACCCAGTACTTC. It codes for CASSQDSSTGLGTQYF.

The CDR3 loop is CASQRDRGRGDTQYF. For the CDR3, the DNA is TGTGCCAGTCAACGAGACAGGGGGCGAGGAGATACGCAGTATTTT. The chain couples TRBV19 to TRBJ2-3; 10 bases fit TRBD1. CDR3 length: 15 amino acids. Germline CDR1 LNHDA, CDR2 SQIVND (reference sequence). Trimming took 8 bases from V and 5 from J; bases not matched to a gene: 10.

The chain employs TRBV5-1 and TRBJ1-5; D is uncertain. Deletions cut 0 bases from V and 0 bases from J, with 4 bases between. The CDR3 extends over 14 amino acids. The V gene's germline CDR1 is SGHRS and CDR2 YFSETQ. The CDR3 nucleotides read TGCGCCAGCAGCTTGGATATTAGCAATCAGCCCCAGCATTTT. Translated, it gives CASSLDISNQPQHF. The whole variable domain, filled in from reference TRBV5-1 and TRBJ1-5, reads KAGVTQTPRYLIKTRGQQVTLSCSPISGHRSVSWYQQTPGQGLQFLFEYFSETQRNKGNFPGRFSGRQFSNSRSEMNVSTLELGDSALYLCASSLDISNQPQHFGDGTRLSIL.

The CDR3 coding sequence is TGTGCCAGCAGCTTAGCAGGATATAGGACTGAAGCTTTCTTT. Its protein is CASSLAGYRTEAFF. The chain has TRBV11-2 and TRBJ1-1; D not resolved. V was shortened by 1 base and J by 5 bases, with 11 bases between the two germline ends. The CDR3 consists of 14 residues. The germline gives CDR1 SGHAT, CDR2 FQNNGV.

This sequence joins TRBV3-1 (or the pseudogene TRBV3-2) and TRBJ1-2, with TRBD1 matching 8 bases. V gave up 1 base and J gave up 8 bases; unmatched junction bases: 6. The germline V gene encodes CDR1 LGHDT and CDR2 YNNKEL (reference sequence). This CDR3 spans 14 amino acids. The CDR3 DNA reads TGTGCCAGCAGCCAAGGGGGGACAGGACACGGCTACACCTTC. Its protein product is CASSQGGTGHGYTF.